Listed here is a single T cell receptor beta chain. No antigen is known for it. This sample was taken from a study of beta chain features in type 1 diabetes. Study conclusions and caveats: A cDNA-based sequencing approach could over-represent cells with high TCR expression. A moderate, significant TCRB CDR3 shortening appeared in type 1 diabetes across four CD4+ subsets.

Investigators reverse transcribed all isolated RNA, so they sequenced expressed TCRB transcripts. Data came from immunoSEQ multiplex PCR; TCRdb stores just in-frame clones and leaves some out. This table has around 690,000 clones, roughly an eighth appearing once. The CDR3 consists of 13 residues. Deletions cut 0 bases from V and 13 bases from J, with 12 bases between. Germline CDR1 LGHNA, CDR2 YSLEER. The chain has TRBV4-3 and TRBJ1-4; D uncertain. This sequence originates from a man aged 25 to 40 with type 1 diabetes. Sequencing was performed on naive CD4+ T cells from blood. CDR3 amino acids: CASSQDYRAGLFF. The CDR3 region has the DNA TGCGCCAGCAGCCAAGATTACCGGGCCGGACTGTTTTTT.